This T cell receptor (beta chain) was captured in a study of cytomegalovirus exposure and HLA in healthy donors. Study-wide findings and caveats: In vitro assays verified that a few CMV-associated chains recognized CMV antigens specifically.

CDR1 and CDR2 (germline): MDHEN, SYDVKM. The J segment lost 3 bases and the V segment lost 7 bases, leaving 15 bases of the junction unmatched. The CDR3 spans 17 residues. Comments on this clone: The target antigen is unknown.

PCR primers comprised 60 Vbeta and 13 Jbeta primers. Assay: immunoSEQ multiplex PCR; the TCRdb copy retains only in-frame clones and omits some. This table has 130,000 to 150,000 clones, 70% to 90% appearing once. This TCR derives from a woman between 35 and 50 years old in good health and CMV-seropositive. The chain couples TRBV28 to TRBJ1-5, with 7 positions matching TRBD1. Sequencing was done on a sample of PBMCs. CDR3 DNA sequence: TGTGCCAGCACCATTCCTTTTACAGGGGTACTCAATCAGCCCCAGCATTTT. It translates to CASTIPFTGVLNQPQHF.